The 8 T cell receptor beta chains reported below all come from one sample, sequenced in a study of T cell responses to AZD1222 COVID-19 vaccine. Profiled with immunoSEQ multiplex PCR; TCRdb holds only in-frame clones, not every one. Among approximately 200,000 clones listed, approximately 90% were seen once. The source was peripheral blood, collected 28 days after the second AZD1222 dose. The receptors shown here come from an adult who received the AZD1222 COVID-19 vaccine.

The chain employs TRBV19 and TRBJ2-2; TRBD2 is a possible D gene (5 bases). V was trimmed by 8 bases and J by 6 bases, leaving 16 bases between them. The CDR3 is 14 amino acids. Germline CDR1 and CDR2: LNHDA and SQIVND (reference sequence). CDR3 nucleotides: TGTGCCAGTCAAGCTAGCACTTGGCCCGGGGAGCTGTTTTTT. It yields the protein CASQASTWPGELFF.

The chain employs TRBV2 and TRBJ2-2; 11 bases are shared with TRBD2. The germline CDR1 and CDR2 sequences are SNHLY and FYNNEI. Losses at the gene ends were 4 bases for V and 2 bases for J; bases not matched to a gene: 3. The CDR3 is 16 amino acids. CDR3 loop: CASSGTSGSNTGELFF. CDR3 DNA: TGTGCCAGCAGTGGTACTAGCGGGAGCAACACCGGGGAGCTGTTTTTT.

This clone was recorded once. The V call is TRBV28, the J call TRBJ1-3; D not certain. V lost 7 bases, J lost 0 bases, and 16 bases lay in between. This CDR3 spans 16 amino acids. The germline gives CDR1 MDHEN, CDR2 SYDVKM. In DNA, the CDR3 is TGTGCCAGCACCATCCTGGGTCGACACTCTGGAAACACCATATATTTT. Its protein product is CASTILGRHSGNTIYF. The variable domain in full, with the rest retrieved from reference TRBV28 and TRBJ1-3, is DVKVTQSSRYLVKRTGEKVFLECVQDMDHENMFWYRQDPGLGLRLIYFSYDVKMKEKGDIPEGYSVSREKKERFSLILESASTNQTSMYLCASTILGRHSGNTIYFGEGSWLTVV.

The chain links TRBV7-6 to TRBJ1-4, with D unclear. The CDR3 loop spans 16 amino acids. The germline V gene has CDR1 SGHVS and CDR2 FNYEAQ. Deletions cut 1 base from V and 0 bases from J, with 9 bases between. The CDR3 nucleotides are TGTGCCAGCAGCTTAGGCGGGAGGGCAACTAATGAAAAACTGTTTTTT. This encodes CASSLGGRATNEKLFF.

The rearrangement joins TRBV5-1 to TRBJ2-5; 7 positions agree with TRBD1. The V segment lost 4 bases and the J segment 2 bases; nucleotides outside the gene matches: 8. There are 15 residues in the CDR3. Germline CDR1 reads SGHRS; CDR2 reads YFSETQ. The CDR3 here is CASSLLGQAQETQYF. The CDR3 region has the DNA TGCGCCAGCAGCCTCCTCGGACAGGCACAAGAGACCCAGTACTTC.

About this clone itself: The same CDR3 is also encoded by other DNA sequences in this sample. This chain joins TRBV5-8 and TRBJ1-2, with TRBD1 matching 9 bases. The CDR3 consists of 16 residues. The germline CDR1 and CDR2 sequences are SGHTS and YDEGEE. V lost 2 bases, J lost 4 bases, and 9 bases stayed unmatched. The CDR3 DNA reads TGTGCCAGCAGCTTATTTCCGGGACAGGGAATCTATGGCTACACCTTC. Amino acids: CASSLFPGQGIYGYTF.

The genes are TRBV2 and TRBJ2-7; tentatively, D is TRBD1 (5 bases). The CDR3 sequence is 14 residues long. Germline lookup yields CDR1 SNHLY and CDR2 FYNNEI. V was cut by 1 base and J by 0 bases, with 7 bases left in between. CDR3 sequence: CASSEEGPSYEQYF. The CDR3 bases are TGTGCCAGCAGTGAAGAGGGGCCCTCCTACGAGCAGTACTTC.

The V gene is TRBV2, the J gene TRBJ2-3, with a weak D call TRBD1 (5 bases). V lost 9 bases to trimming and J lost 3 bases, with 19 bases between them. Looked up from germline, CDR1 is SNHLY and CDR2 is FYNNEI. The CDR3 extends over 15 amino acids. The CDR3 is CARREVRVWTDTQYF. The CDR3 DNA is TGTGCCAGAAGGGAAGTCAGGGTGTGGACAGATACGCAGTATTTT.